This T cell receptor beta chain was found in a study of blood T cells in healthy people across ages. The authors ran a second PCR of 7 to 11 cycles using a sample-barcoded 5' primer and a J-beta primer mix. Each CDR3 protein is one row after TCRdb ran MiXCR on the 5' RACE reads. The profile covers roughly 1.5 million distinct CDR3 sequences, with 35% to 45% appearing a single time and just over 4% taken by the ten largest. Points on this clonotype: The antigen remains unidentified.

Broader study findings: PBMCs left unsorted prevented a conclusive naive versus antigen-experienced comparison. Diversity figures based on one million T cells were deemed too low.

V gave up 4 bases and J gave up 7 bases, with 7 bases separating them. The germline V gene encodes CDR1 MNHNY and CDR2 SVGAGI (reference sequence). CDR3 length: 11 amino acids. The receptor's source is a woman aged 18-29 years in good health. The sequencing sample was made of blood. The chain links TRBV6-6 to TRBJ1-1; D is unresolved. The CDR3 sequence is CASSSRLEAFF. The CDR3 nucleotides are TGTGCCAGCAGTTCCCGGCTTGAAGCTTTCTTT.